One and the same sample provided the 16 T cell receptor beta chains below, sequenced in a study of T-cell reconstitution after alpha-beta-depleted transplantation in children (dated by TCRdb to about 2016). Library prep was done by PCR. Sequenced on an Illumina HiSeq 2500. TCR library preparation used molecular barcoding, with unique molecular identifiers applied to normalize quantification of the TCRbeta repertoire. TCRdb took the public reads, trimmed them with fastp at Q25, ran MiXCR for clone calling and kept in-frame beta chains. Here each entry gathers all rows of one CDR3 protein and keeps the most common genes and DNA. The sample table lists around 180,000 distinct CDR3 sequences, over 8.5% of them with a count of one. About 12% of the sample rests with the top ten. Per the publication, the treatment or condition label means: allogeneic hematopoietic cell transplantation with graft depleted of TCRalphabeta T cells and CD19 B cells.

The specimen comprised PBMCs, sampled before TCRalphabeta/CD19-depleted stem cell transplant. The receptors originated from a boy younger than 10 with acute myeloid leukemia, due to receive a stem cell transplant.

The chain links TRBV6-1 to TRBJ2-1; D may be TRBD2 (5 bases). Looked up from germline, CDR1 is MNHNS and CDR2 is SASEGT. Between the trimmed V and J ends, which lost 3 bases and 4 bases, there was a span of 16 bases. The CDR3 totals 16 residues. The CDR3 here is CASSEPRTLAYNEQFF. CDR3 nucleotides: TGTGCCAGCAGTGAGCCCAGGACCCTAGCTTACAATGAGCAGTTCTTC.

This clonotype occurred many times. This chain connects TRBV30 to TRBJ2-5, with D unclear. The CDR3 is 13 residues long. The germline V gene has CDR1 GTSNPN and CDR2 SVGIG (reference sequence). The V and J ends lost 2 bases and 2 bases respectively, with 9 bases between them. In DNA form, the CDR3 reads TGTGCCTGGAGTTTGGGGTCTCAAGAGACCCAGTACTTC. This sequence encodes CAWSLGSQETQYF.

The chain has TRBV7-9 and TRBJ2-1; 8 bases are shared with TRBD2. The trim removed 5 bases at V and 6 bases at J, leaving 6 bases unmatched. CDR3 length equals 14 residues. Germline V gene sequence: CDR1 SEHNR, CDR2 FQNEAQ (reference sequence). The CDR3 reads CASSPPGRANEQFF. In nucleotides, the CDR3 is TGTGCCAGCAGCCCCCCCGGGAGGGCCAATGAGCAGTTCTTC. Combining the CDR3 with reference TRBV7-9 and TRBJ2-1 gives the whole variable domain DTGVSQNPRHKITKRGQNVTFRCDPISEHNRLYWYRQTLGQGPEFLTYFQNEAQLEKSRLLSDRFSAERPKGSFSTLEIQRTEQGDSAMYLCASSPPGRANEQFFGPGTRLTVL.

This clonotype was detected ten times or more. The chain carries TRBV11-2 and TRBJ1-4; TRBD1 matches at 11 bases. The V and J ends lost 5 bases and 8 bases, in that order; junction bases with no gene match: 10. CDR1 is SGHAT and CDR2 is FQNNGV in the germline V gene. The CDR3 contains 16 residues. The DNA for the CDR3 is TGTGCCAGCAGCAACCCCGCCGGGACAGGGGGAGAAAAACTGTTTTTT. Encoded protein: CASSNPAGTGGEKLFF.

This clonotype was seen repeatedly, ten times or more. The chain combines TRBV6-1 with TRBJ1-5; D unclear. In germline, CDR1 is MNHNS, CDR2 SASEGT. The CDR3 spans 13 residues. Trimming removed 1 base from V and 6 bases from J, with 7 bases in between. The CDR3 loop reads CASSEVTVQPQHF. CDR3 DNA: TGTGCCAGCAGTGAAGTGACTGTTCAGCCCCAGCATTTT.

This clonotype showed up many times. The chain joins TRBV15 to TRBJ1-1, with D possibly matching TRBD1 (6 bases). The CDR3 is 16 amino acids. Per the germline V gene, CDR1 is LNHNV and CDR2 is YYDKDF (reference sequence). V shed 2 bases and J shed 0 bases, with 13 bases lying between them. Here the CDR3 reads CATSRQNRDLNTEAFF. The CDR3 region has the DNA TGTGCCACCAGCAGACAGAACAGGGACTTGAACACTGAAGCTTTCTTT.

In its sample, this clonotype was seen many times. The rearrangement uses TRBV24-1 and TRBJ2-5, with a tentative D call TRBD1 (7 bases). CDR3 length: 18 amino acids. Germline CDR1 is KGHDR and CDR2 is SFDVKD. The V gene lost 12 bases and the J gene lost 0 bases, with 28 bases spanning the gap. The CDR3 coding sequence is TGTGCCGCCGCTAATTATGATCCAGGGGGGAGGTACCAAGAGACCCAGTACTTC. This codes for CAAANYDPGGRYQETQYF.

This clonotype occurred many times. V and J are TRBV27 and TRBJ2-7; 12 nucleotides align to TRBD2. V lost 3 bases to trimming and J lost 7 bases; unmatched junction nucleotides: 7. CDR3 size: 15 residues. CDR1 and CDR2 from the germline V gene are MNHEY and SMNVEV (reference sequence). Here the CDR3 DNA reads TGTGCCAGCAGTTTCGGACTAGCGGGGCCTGGGGAGCAGTACTTC. Translating gives CASSFGLAGPGEQYF.

This clonotype was picked up many times. V gene TRBV27 combines with J gene TRBJ1-2; D gene ambiguous. Per germline, CDR1 MNHEY and CDR2 SMNVEV (reference sequence). The V end lost 3 bases, the J end lost 0 bases, and 11 bases lay between the germline ends. The CDR3 length is 15 residues. The CDR3 loop is CASSFITGANYGYTF. The CDR3 DNA reads as TGTGCCAGCAGTTTTATTACCGGAGCTAACTATGGCTACACCTTC.

This clonotype showed up many times. The chain combines TRBV12-3 or TRBV12-4 with TRBJ2-7; D uncertain. CDR3 length: 14 amino acids. The V and J ends lost 3 bases and 6 bases respectively, with 15 bases between them. The CDR3 loop is CASSFSTRGSEQYV. The CDR3 nucleotides read TGTGCCAGCAGTTTCTCGACCCGAGGTAGCGAGCAGTACGTC.

This clonotype has a count of ten or more. This rearrangement joins TRBV5-1 to TRBJ2-3; either TRBD1 or TRBD2 may supply D (5 bases each). V lost 7 bases, J lost 10 bases, and 16 bases lay in between. The CDR3 spans 12 residues. The germline gives CDR1 SGHRS, CDR2 YFSETQ. In DNA, the CDR3 is TGCGCCAGCTCGGGGACGGCATATCCGCAGTATTTT. Amino acids: CASSGTAYPQYF. The full variable domain, completed using reference TRBV5-1 and TRBJ2-3, is KAGVTQTPRYLIKTRGQQVTLSCSPISGHRSVSWYQQTPGQGLQFLFEYFSETQRNKGNFPGRFSGRQFSNSRSEMNVSTLELGDSALYLCASSGTAYPQYFGPGTRLTVL.

This clonotype was seen ten or more times. V gene TRBV29-1 combines with J gene TRBJ1-1; TRBD1 matches 7 bases. Germline V gene lookup returns CDR1 SQVTM and CDR2 ANQGSEA. The ends lost 7 bases at V and 3 bases at J; junction bases unmatched: 11. CDR3 size: 14 residues. This CDR3 reads CSAPARDRDTEAFF. CDR3 nucleotides: TGCAGCGCTCCGGCCCGAGACAGGGACACTGAAGCTTTCTTT. Supplemented by reference TRBV29-1 and TRBJ1-1, the full variable domain reads SAVISQKPSRDICQRGTSLTIQCQVDSQVTMMFWYRQQPGQSLTLIATANQGSEATYESGFVIDKFPISRPNLTFSTLTVSNMSPEDSSIYLCSAPARDRDTEAFFGQGTRLTVV.

This clonotype has at least ten counts. This chain connects TRBV7-2 to TRBJ2-3, with D possibly called TRBD1 or TRBD2 (5 bases each). Germline V gene sequence: CDR1 SGHTA, CDR2 FQGNSA. With 1 base removed from V and 2 bases from J, the gap between germline ends came to 10 bases. The CDR3 totals 15 residues. The CDR3 DNA reads as TGTGCCAGCAGCTTAGATCCGGGGACCACAGATACGCAGTATTTT. This translates into CASSLDPGTTDTQYF.

This clonotype was counted at least ten times. The chain couples TRBV28 to TRBJ2-5, with no clear D. The CDR3 has 13 amino acids. Germline V gene sequence: CDR1 MDHEN, CDR2 SYDVKM. V was cut by 4 bases and J by 5 bases, with 11 bases left in between. As DNA, the CDR3 is TGTGCCAGCAGTTCATTGTTCTCGGAGACCCAGTACTTC. Residues: CASSSLFSETQYF. The complete variable domain, with remaining parts taken from reference TRBV28 and TRBJ2-5, reads DVKVTQSSRYLVKRTGEKVFLECVQDMDHENMFWYRQDPGLGLRLIYFSYDVKMKEKGDIPEGYSVSREKKERFSLILESASTNQTSMYLCASSSLFSETQYFGPGTRLLVL.

This clonotype was seen many times. The J gene is TRBJ2-1, the V gene TRBV12-3 or TRBV12-4; D may be TRBD2 (5 bases). The CDR3 loop spans 12 amino acids. Trimming pared 6 bases from V and 3 bases from J, leaving 6 bases between. The CDR3, as DNA: TGTGCCAGCAGAACTAGCTACAATGAGCAGTTCTTC. Amino acids: CASRTSYNEQFF.

The table lists this clonotype with many counts. The chain joins TRBV5-1 to TRBJ2-3, with 8 bases that match TRBD2. CDR1 and CDR2 (germline): SGHRS, YFSETQ. With 1 base clipped from V and 6 bases from J, the junction kept 7 bases outside the gene matches. This CDR3 comprises 15 residues. CDR3 in amino acids: CASSLQSGGLDTQYF. CDR3 coding DNA: TGCGCCAGCAGCTTGCAATCGGGGGGGCTGGATACGCAGTATTTT.